These T cell receptor beta chains were read from a single sample in a study of molecular identifiers for immune sequencing clone quantification. TCRdb reprocessed the PCR reads via MiXCR and lists one record per CDR3 protein. The sample comprises fewer than 350,000 distinct CDR3 sequences, about 21% of which are singletons, and more than 0.8% rests with the top ten. Sequencing used naive CD8+ T cells from blood, with Jurkat cell RNA spiked in. These receptors were taken from a human donor in good health. Some libraries in this study had Jurkat cell RNA spiked in. CDR3s include the opening cysteine and the closing phenylalanine or tryptophan. The D gene is left open where the match is weak. Size values are once, few and many counts, or a class for expanded clones, and some rows have none.

abundance	d_gene	v_gene	len	j_gene	CDR3aa	CDR3nt
many	TRBD1	TRBV19	15	TRBJ2-2	CASSHADRGTGELFF	TGTGCCAGTAGCCACGCGGACAGGGGCACCGGGGAGCTGTTTTTT
many	TRBD1	TRBV15	15	TRBJ1-1	CATSTTTGVNTEAFF	TGTGCCACCAGCACTACGACAGGGGTCAACACTGAAGCTTTCTTT
-	-	TRBV28	13	TRBJ2-5	CASSSNPRETQYF	TGTGCCAGCAGTTCAAACCCTCGAGAGACCCAGTACTTC
-	-	TRBV7-9	17	TRBJ1-4	CANSLSIRRGRNEKLFF	TGTGCCAACAGCTTATCGATAAGGAGGGGCCGAAATGAAAAACTGTTTTTT
-	-	TRBV29-1	16	TRBJ2-3	CSVIRQTTNGPDTQYF	TGCAGCGTTATCAGGCAAACTACAAATGGGCCAGATACGCAGTATTTT
-	-	TRBV4-3	13	TRBJ2-1	CASSPENYNEQFF	TGCGCCAGCAGCCCAGAGAACTACAATGAGCAGTTCTTC
many	-	TRBV7-9	12	TRBJ1-1	CASSLDDLEAFF	TGTGCCAGCAGCTTAGATGATTTAGAAGCTTTCTTT
many	TRBD2	TRBV2	15	TRBJ2-3	CASKVAGALTDTQYF	TGTGCCAGCAAGGTAGCGGGCGCTCTCACAGATACGCAGTATTTT
-	TRBD1	TRBV13	15	TRBJ2-7	CASSSTTGSTYKQYF	TGTGCCAGCAGCTCGACGACAGGGTCGACCTACAAGCAGTACTTC
many	TRBD2	TRBV20-1	14	TRBJ2-1	CSARGLAGYLEQFF	TGCAGTGCCCGGGGACTAGCGGGGTATCTTGAGCAGTTCTTC
few	-	TRBV4-3	15	TRBJ1-1	CASSQETAMNTEAFF	TGCGCCAGCAGCCAGGAGACAGCCATGAACACTGAAGCTTTCTTT
-	TRBD1	TRBV27	15	TRBJ1-2	CASSPTGGWDYGYTF	TGTGCCAGCAGTCCCACAGGGGGCTGGGACTATGGCTACACCTTC
many	-	TRBV7-9	14	TRBJ1-4	CASSLGGVDEKLFF	TGTGCCAGCAGCTTAGGAGGGGTTGATGAAAAACTGTTTTTT
few	-	TRBV6-2/TRBV6-3	14	TRBJ1-1	CASGIAGPGTEAFF	TGTGCCAGCGGCATCGCAGGGCCGGGGACTGAAGCTTTCTTT
many	-	TRBV7-6	11	TRBJ1-1	CASSFRTEAFF	TGTGCCAGCAGCTTTCGAACTGAAGCTTTCTTT
many	-	TRBV19	13	TRBJ2-1	CASSIFSPDEQFF	TGTGCCAGTAGTATTTTCAGTCCGGATGAGCAGTTCTTC
once	TRBD2	TRBV6-6	16	TRBJ2-3	CASSYPTSGSVDTQYF	TGTGCCAGCAGTTACCCGACTAGCGGGAGTGTAGATACGCAGTATTTT
few	TRBD1	TRBV11-2	16	TRBJ2-7	CASSTYRDSDTYEQYF	TGTGCCAGCAGCACGTACCGGGACAGTGATACCTACGAGCAGTACTTC
-	-	TRBV20-1	13	TRBJ2-7	CSARRVYSYEQYF	TGCAGTGCTAGACGTGTGTACTCCTACGAGCAGTACTTC
many	-	TRBV6-6	14	TRBJ2-3	CASSPSVTTDTQYF	TGTGCCAGCAGCCCCTCCGTAACCACAGATACGCAGTATTTT
-	-	TRBV2	13	TRBJ2-5	CASSASSQETQYF	TGTGCCAGCAGTGCCTCCTCACAAGAGACCCAGTACTTC
many	-	TRBV5-4	12	TRBJ2-3	CASSAGHPTQYF	TGTGCCAGCAGCGCTGGCCATCCTACGCAGTATTTT
many	-	TRBV3-1	12	TRBJ1-2	CASSQDPGTYTF	TGTGCCAGCAGCCAAGATCCCGGGACATACACCTTC
many	-	TRBV12-3/TRBV12-4	15	TRBJ1-4	CASSIVPATNEKLFF	TGTGCCAGCAGTATCGTTCCAGCAACTAATGAAAAACTGTTTTTT
many	-	TRBV7-9	15	TRBJ2-2	CASSPGAENTGELFF	TGTGCCAGCAGCCCAGGCGCGGAAAACACCGGGGAGCTGTTTTTT
many	TRBD2	TRBV29-1	16	TRBJ2-3	CSVEDRLAGGPYTQYF	TGCAGCGTTGAAGATCGGCTAGCGGGAGGGCCTTATACGCAGTATTTT
few	-	TRBV6-1	13	TRBJ1-1	CASTDVWGTEAYF	TGTGCCAGCACCGACGTGTGGGGCACTGAAGCTTACTTT
many	-	TRBV29-1	13	TRBJ2-2	CSVEYGNTGELFF	TGCAGCGTTGAGTACGGAAACACCGGGGAGCTGTTTTTT